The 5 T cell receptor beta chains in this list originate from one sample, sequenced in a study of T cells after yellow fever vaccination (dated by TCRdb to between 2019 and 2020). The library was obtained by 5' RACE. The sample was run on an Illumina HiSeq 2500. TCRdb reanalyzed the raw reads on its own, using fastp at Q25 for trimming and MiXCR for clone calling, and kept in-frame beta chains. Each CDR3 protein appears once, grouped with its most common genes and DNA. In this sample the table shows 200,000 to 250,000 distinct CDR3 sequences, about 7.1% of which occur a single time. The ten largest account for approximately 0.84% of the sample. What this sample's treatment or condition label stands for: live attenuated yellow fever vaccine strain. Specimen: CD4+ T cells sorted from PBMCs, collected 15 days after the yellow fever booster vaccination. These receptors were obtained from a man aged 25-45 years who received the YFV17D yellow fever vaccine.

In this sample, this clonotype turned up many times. The CDR3 DNA follows: TGTGCCAGCAGTGCCCTAGCGGCCACAGATACGCAGTATTTT. Amino acid sequence: CASSALAATDTQYF. The V and J genes are TRBV2 and TRBJ2-3; 7 bases are shared with TRBD2. Germline CDR1 and CDR2: SNHLY and FYNNEI. J lost 2 bases, V lost 4 bases, and 3 bases had no gene match. The CDR3 contains 14 residues.

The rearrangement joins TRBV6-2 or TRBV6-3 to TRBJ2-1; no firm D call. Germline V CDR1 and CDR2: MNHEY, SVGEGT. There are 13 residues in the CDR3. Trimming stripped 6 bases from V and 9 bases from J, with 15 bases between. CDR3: CASRGFKDVEQFF. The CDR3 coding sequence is TGTGCCAGCAGAGGGTTCAAGGACGTTGAGCAGTTCTTC.

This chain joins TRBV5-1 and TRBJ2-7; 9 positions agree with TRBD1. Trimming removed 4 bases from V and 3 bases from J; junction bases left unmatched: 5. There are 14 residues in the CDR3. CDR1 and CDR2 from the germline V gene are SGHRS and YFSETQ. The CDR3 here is CASSTGQGGYEQYF. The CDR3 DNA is TGCGCCAGCAGCACGGGACAGGGTGGCTACGAGCAGTACTTC.

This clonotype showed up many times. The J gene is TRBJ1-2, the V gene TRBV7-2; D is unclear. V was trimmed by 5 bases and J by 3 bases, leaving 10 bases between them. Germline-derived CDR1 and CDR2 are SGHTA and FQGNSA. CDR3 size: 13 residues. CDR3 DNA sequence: TGTGCCAGCAGCCCACGGGGTGACTATGGCTACACCTTC. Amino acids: CASSPRGDYGYTF. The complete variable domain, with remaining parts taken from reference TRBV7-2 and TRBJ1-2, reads GAGVSQSPSNKVTEKGKDVELRCDPISGHTALYWYRQSLGQGLEFLIYFQGNSAPDKSGLPSDRFSAERTGGSVSTLTIQRTQQEDSAVYLCASSPRGDYGYTFGSGTRLTVV.

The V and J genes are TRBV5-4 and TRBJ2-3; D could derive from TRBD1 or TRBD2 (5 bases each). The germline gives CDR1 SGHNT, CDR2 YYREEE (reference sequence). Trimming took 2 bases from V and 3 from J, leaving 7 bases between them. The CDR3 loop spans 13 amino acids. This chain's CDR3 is CASSFEGTDTQYF. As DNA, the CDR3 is TGTGCCAGCAGCTTCGAGGGGACAGATACGCAGTATTTT.